Shown below are 16 T cell receptor beta chains from a single sample sequenced in a study of blood T cell repertoires in COVID-19. Produced via immunoSEQ multiplex PCR; TCRdb's table is partial and in-frame only. The sample lists about 210,000 clones; 70% to 90% were seen once. The sequencing sample was made of peripheral blood. The source is a man aged 40-49 years with acute or convalescent COVID-19.

This rearrangement joins TRBV7-2 to TRBJ1-1; 8 bases align to TRBD1. V was clipped by 2 bases and J by 0 bases; unmatched bases: 5. The germline CDR1 and CDR2 sequences are SGHTA and FQGNSA. The CDR3 totals 16 residues. The chain's CDR3 is CASSLWQGAVNTEAFF. In DNA, the CDR3 is TGTGCCAGCAGCTTATGGCAGGGGGCTGTGAACACTGAAGCTTTCTTT.

The chain carries TRBV6-2 or TRBV6-3 and TRBJ2-7, with TRBD2 identical over 10 bases. There are 17 residues in the CDR3. V dropped 1 base and J dropped 2; count of bases not matched to a gene: 8. Germline CDR1 and CDR2: MNHEY and SVGEGT. Here the CDR3 reads CASSYYGLAGAPYEQYF. DNA of the CDR3: TGTGCCAGCAGTTACTACGGTCTAGCGGGAGCCCCCTACGAGCAGTACTTC.

The chain is built from TRBV7-6 and TRBJ2-1, with TRBD1 matching 10 bases. Germline V gene sequence: CDR1 SGHVS, CDR2 FNYEAQ. The V gene end was trimmed by 4 bases and the J gene end by 4 bases; junction bases not matched to a gene: 10. The CDR3 is 17 residues long. CDR3 sequence (DNA): TGTGCCAGCAGCTCTGCTCCCGGGACAGGGGATTACAATGAGCAGTTCTTC. This codes for CASSSAPGTGDYNEQFF.

This clone was counted a single time. This rearrangement joins TRBV7-3 to TRBJ1-2; D is unclear. The V and J ends lost 2 bases and 7 bases respectively, with 5 bases between them. Germline V CDR1 and CDR2: SGHTA, FQGTGA. This CDR3 contains 11 residues. The CDR3: CASSLHSGYTF. CDR3 bases: TGTGCCAGCAGCTTACACAGTGGCTACACCTTC.

V is TRBV18 and J is TRBJ2-1; TRBD2 matches at 8 bases. With 3 bases clipped from V and 5 bases from J, the junction kept 0 bases outside the gene matches. CDR3 length: 13 amino acids. Germline CDR1 and CDR2: KGHSH and LQKENI. The CDR3 DNA follows: TGTGCCAGCTCACCTAGCGGGGACAATGAGCAGTTCTTC. Its protein is CASSPSGDNEQFF.

The J gene is TRBJ2-3, the V gene TRBV29-1, with D uncertain. Trimming shortened V by 4 bases and J by 0 bases, and 14 bases separated the two germline ends. The CDR3 runs to 15 residues. Looked up from germline, CDR1 is SQVTM and CDR2 is ANQGSEA. The CDR3 DNA is TGCAGCGTTGGTGTCGGAGCCCATAGCACAGATACGCAGTATTTT. This codes for CSVGVGAHSTDTQYF.

The chain links TRBV15 to TRBJ1-1; D gene ambiguous. The CDR3 totals 14 residues. Per the germline V gene, CDR1 is LNHNV and CDR2 is YYDKDF (reference sequence). Between the trimmed V and J ends, which lost 0 bases and 3 bases, there was a span of 8 bases. For the CDR3, the DNA is TGTGCCACCAGCAGAGACTTGTCCCACACTGAAGCTTTCTTT. This codes for CATSRDLSHTEAFF. Using reference TRBV15 and TRBJ1-1 for the parts outside the CDR3, the full variable domain is DAMVIQNPRYQVTQFGKPVTLSCSQTLNHNVMYWYQQKSSQAPKLLFHYYDKDFNNEADTPDNFQSRRPNTSFCFLDIRSPGLGDTAMYLCATSRDLSHTEAFFGQGTRLTVV.

The J gene is TRBJ2-7, the V gene TRBV5-1; D ambiguous. Germline V gives CDR1 SGHRS, CDR2 YFSETQ. Trimming removed 0 bases at V and 3 bases at J, with 4 bases between. The CDR3 is made up of 12 amino acids. This CDR3 reads CASSLGDYEQYF. DNA of the CDR3: TGCGCCAGCAGCTTGGGAGACTACGAGCAGTACTTC.

CDR3 in DNA: TGTGCCAGCCACGGGGAGCCCCAAGGATATCAGCCCCAGCATTTT. Amino acids: CASHGEPQGYQPQHF. V is TRBV28 and J is TRBJ1-5; D is unclear. The V end was cut by 8 bases, the J end by 5 bases, with 19 bases between. The CDR3 consists of 15 residues. CDR1 is MDHEN, CDR2 SYDVKM, per germline.

The chain is built from TRBV28 and TRBJ1-1; a weak D match, TRBD1 (6 bases). The CDR3 has 12 amino acids. V dropped 8 bases and J dropped 1 base, with 8 bases sitting between them. Germline V gene sequence: CDR1 MDHEN, CDR2 SYDVKM. The CDR3 loop reads CASLQGNTEAFF. Written as DNA, the CDR3 is TGTGCCAGCTTACAGGGGAACACTGAAGCTTTCTTT.

This clone occurred once. The chain has TRBV6-6 and TRBJ2-2, with D tentatively TRBD1 (5 bases). Germline CDR1 reads MNHNY; CDR2 reads SVGAGI (reference sequence). Trimming took off 7 bases at V and 3 bases at J, with 12 bases between the two ends. There are 14 residues in the CDR3. CDR3 residues: CASKRTFDTGELFF. The CDR3 DNA reads as TGTGCCAGCAAAAGGACATTTGACACCGGGGAGCTGTTTTTT.

This rearrangement joins TRBV19 to TRBJ2-3; TRBD1 matches 9 bases. The CDR3 has 16 amino acids. Germline CDR1 and CDR2: LNHDA and SQIVND (reference sequence). V trimming: 9 bases; J trimming: 5 bases; junction bases outside the gene matches: 15. CDR3 protein: CASRTGGEKDGDTQYF. The CDR3 coding sequence is TGTGCCAGCCGAACAGGGGGCGAAAAGGATGGAGATACGCAGTATTTT. The full variable domain, rest sourced from reference TRBV19 and TRBJ2-3, is DGGITQSPKYLFRKEGQNVTLSCEQNLNHDAMYWYRQDPGQGLRLIYYSQIVNDFQKGDIAEGYSVSREKKESFPLTVTSAQKNPTAFYLCASRTGGEKDGDTQYFGPGTRLTVL.

This sequence joins TRBV7-3 and TRBJ1-1; no clear D. The germline gives CDR1 SGHTA, CDR2 FQGTGA. CDR3 length equals 11 residues. V gave up 2 bases and J gave up 11 bases, with 9 bases separating them. The CDR3: CASSLSNRAFF. The CDR3 DNA reads TGTGCCAGCAGCTTATCCAATCGGGCTTTCTTT. The full variable domain, in which reference TRBV7-3 and TRBJ1-1 provide the parts outside the CDR3, is GAGVSQTPSNKVTEKGKYVELRCDPISGHTALYWYRQSLGQGPEFLIYFQGTGAADDSGLPNDRFFAVRPEGSVSTLKIQRTERGDSAVYLCASSLSNRAFFGQGTRLTVV.

The V and J genes are TRBV6-5 and TRBJ1-6; D ambiguous. From germline, CDR1 is MNHEY and CDR2 SVGAGI. V was shortened by 5 bases and J by 4 bases, with 12 bases between the two germline ends. CDR3 length: 15 amino acids. The CDR3 DNA reads as TGTGCCAGCAGTAATACGGGGTTTTATAATTCACCCCTCCACTTT. Translation: CASSNTGFYNSPLHF.

This chain joins TRBV28 and TRBJ2-7; 14 bases fit TRBD2. Germline CDR1 MDHEN, CDR2 SYDVKM. V was pared by 6 bases and J by 3 bases, with 4 bases of the junction left unmatched. The CDR3 is 15 amino acids. In DNA, the CDR3 is TGTGCCAGCAGCCTTGGGACTAGCGGGAGCTACGAGCAGTACTTC. As protein: CASSLGTSGSYEQYF.

The chain combines TRBV7-8 with TRBJ2-5; D is perhaps TRBD1 (6 bases). The germline V and J ends were trimmed by 5 bases and 2 bases, with 12 bases remaining between them. Germline V gives CDR1 SGHVS, CDR2 FQNEAQ. The CDR3 has 14 amino acids. CDR3 in amino acids: CASSQNRDQETQYF. The CDR3 DNA sequence: TGTGCCAGCAGCCAAAACAGGGATCAAGAGACCCAGTACTTC.